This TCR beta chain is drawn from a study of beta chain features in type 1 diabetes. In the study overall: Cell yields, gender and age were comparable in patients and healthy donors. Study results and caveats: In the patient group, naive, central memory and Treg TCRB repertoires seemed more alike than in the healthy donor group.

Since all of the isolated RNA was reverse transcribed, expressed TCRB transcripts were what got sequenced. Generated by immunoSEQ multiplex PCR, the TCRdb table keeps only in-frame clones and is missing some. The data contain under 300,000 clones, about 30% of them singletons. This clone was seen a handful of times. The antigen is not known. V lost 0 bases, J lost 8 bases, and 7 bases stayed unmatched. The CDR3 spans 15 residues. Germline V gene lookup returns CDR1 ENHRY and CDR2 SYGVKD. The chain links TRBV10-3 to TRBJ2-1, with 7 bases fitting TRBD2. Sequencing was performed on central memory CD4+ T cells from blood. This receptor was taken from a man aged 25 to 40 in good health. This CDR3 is CAISESILAGHEQFF. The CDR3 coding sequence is TGTGCCATCAGTGAGTCGATTTTAGCGGGCCATGAGCAGTTCTTC.